The sequence of this T cell receptor (beta chain) was determined in a study of T cells in localized non-small cell lung cancer. The protocol was immunoSEQ multiplex PCR, while the TCRdb copy is restricted to in-frame clones and leaves out a portion. In the table there are some 15,000 clones, roughly 86% of which are singletons. The trim removed 3 bases at V and 10 bases at J, leaving 14 bases unmatched. Germline CDR1 is MNHEY and CDR2 is SMNVEV (reference sequence). The CDR3 has 16 amino acids. The gene calls are TRBV27 and TRBJ2-1, with TRBD2 matching 8 bases. Sequenced material: peripheral blood mononuclear cells, taken before any cancer treatment. The sequence derives from a male donor at least 60 years old with stage II lung adenocarcinoma. The chain's CDR3 is CASSLVLLPSGPEQFF. As DNA, the CDR3 is TGTGCCAGCAGTTTGGTTCTCCTTCCTAGCGGGCCGGAGCAGTTCTTC.